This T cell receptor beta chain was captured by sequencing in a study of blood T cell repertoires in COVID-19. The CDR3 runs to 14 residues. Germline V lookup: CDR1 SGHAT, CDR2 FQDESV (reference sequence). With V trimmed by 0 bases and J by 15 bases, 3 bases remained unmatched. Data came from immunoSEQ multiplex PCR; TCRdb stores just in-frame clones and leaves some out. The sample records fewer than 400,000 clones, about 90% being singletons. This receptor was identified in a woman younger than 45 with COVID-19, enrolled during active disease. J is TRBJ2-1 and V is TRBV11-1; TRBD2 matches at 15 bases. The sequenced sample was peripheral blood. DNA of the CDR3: TGTGCCAGCAGCTTAGCCCGGACTAGCGGGGGGGGGTTCTTC. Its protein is CASSLARTSGGGFF.